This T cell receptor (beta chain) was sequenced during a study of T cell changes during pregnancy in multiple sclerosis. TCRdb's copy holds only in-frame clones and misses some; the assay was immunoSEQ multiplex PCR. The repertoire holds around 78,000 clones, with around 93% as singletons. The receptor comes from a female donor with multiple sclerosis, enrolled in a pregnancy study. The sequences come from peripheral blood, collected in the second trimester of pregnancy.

This chain's CDR3 is CASSISGQPNNEQFF. For the CDR3, the DNA is TGTGCCAGTAGTATATCCGGACAGCCTAACAATGAGCAGTTCTTC. This chain links TRBV19 with TRBJ2-1; a weak D match, TRBD1 (6 bases). Per germline, CDR1 LNHDA and CDR2 SQIVND (reference sequence). Trimming took off 2 bases at V and 5 bases at J, with 13 bases between the two ends. The CDR3 extends over 15 amino acids.